This passage covers 3 T cell receptor beta chains from one sample sequenced in a study of blood T cells in healthy people across ages. Sample-barcoded 5' priming and a J-beta primer mix drove a second PCR of about 6 to 12 cycles. TCRdb re-called the 5' RACE reads through MiXCR, storing one row per CDR3 protein. The sample holds fewer than 950,000 distinct CDR3 sequences, around 34% seen once. Input material: blood. The receptors stem from a man in his late teens or twenties in good health.

The rearrangement joins TRBV10-3 to TRBJ2-7; 7 bases agree with TRBD1. V was pared by 2 bases and J by 4 bases, with 5 bases of the junction left unmatched. CDR1 ENHRY and CDR2 SYGVKD come from the germline V gene. The CDR3 has 14 amino acids. This CDR3 is CAISETTQGYEQYF. The CDR3 nucleotides read TGTGCCATCAGTGAGACAACACAGGGGTACGAGCAGTACTTC.

The chain joins TRBV10-3 to TRBJ2-3; 8 nucleotides align to TRBD2. The V segment lost 5 bases and the J segment 0 bases; nucleotides outside the gene matches: 13. The CDR3 covers 18 residues. Germline-derived CDR1 and CDR2 are ENHRY and SYGVKD. Here the CDR3 DNA reads TGTGCCATCAGTCAAGCGGGAAGCGGGGGCGAGAGCACAGATACGCAGTATTTT. Translating gives CAISQAGSGGESTDTQYF.

Comment on this clonotype: One end of the junction fails to match germline, which may point to a read error. V usage is TRBV7-9 and J usage is TRBJ2-6; a weak D match, TRBD1 (5 bases). The CDR3 is 16 residues long. CDR1 and CDR2 from the germline V gene are SEHNR and FQNEAQ (reference sequence). The CDR3 region is CASSLGVPPGASVLTF. The CDR3 DNA reads TGTGCCAGCAGCTTAGGGGTACCACCTGGGGCCAGCGTCCTGACTTTC.